This is a list of T cell receptor beta chains from one sample in a study of shared clonotypes between healthy human individuals. Sequencing used immunoSEQ multiplex PCR; TCRdb keeps in-frame clones, though not all of them. The data hold approximately 590,000 clones, with about 95% observed a single time. The sequenced sample consisted of naive CD8+ T cells sorted from blood. These receptors all stem from a woman in her twenties or thirties in good health. The CDR3 runs from the conserved cysteine through the conserved F or W. Only part of the rows carry a size: once, few, many, or a class if the clone is expanded.

v_gene	j_gene	abundance	CDR3aa
TRBV7-9	TRBJ1-2	.	CASSLPLENNGYTF
TRBV13	TRBJ2-1	.	CASSPEGTSGGYNEQFF
TRBV7-9	TRBJ1-2	.	CASSLGAVGGYTF
TRBV13	TRBJ2-2	.	CASGLGNTGELFF
TRBV4-1	TRBJ2-1	.	CASSQVSGVYEQFF
TRBV28	TRBJ1-2	.	CASSLGSDYGYTF
TRBV29-1	TRBJ2-1	.	CSVSGTSDNSNEQFF
TRBV25-1	TRBJ2-5	.	CASSEALAGGPQETQYF
TRBV28	TRBJ1-5	.	CASRTGVGIQPQHF
TRBV27	TRBJ2-7	.	CASSLIGQTYEQYF
TRBV7-9	TRBJ2-2	.	CASPIAGNFGELFF
TRBV4-1	TRBJ2-3	.	CASSQFGQPDTQYF
TRBV28	TRBJ1-3	.	CASSVPGGATIYF
TRBV28	TRBJ2-2	once	CASSPHGGGDTGELFF
TRBV12-5	TRBJ1-5	.	CASGLGKRPQHF
TRBV5-1	TRBJ2-5	.	CASSPEPEETQYF
TRBV29-1	TRBJ2-7	.	CSVRDRDTYEQYF
TRBV5-4	TRBJ2-7	once	CASSLESGSSYEQYF
TRBV5-5	TRBJ2-5	.	CASSLWGGETQYF
TRBV7-2	TRBJ2-3	.	CASSSSGTGGRTDTQYF
TRBV7-8	TRBJ1-3	.	CASSLVLARSGNTIYF
TRBV4-1	TRBJ2-1	.	CASSQGPLAGSSYNEQFF
TRBV2	TRBJ2-1	.	CASSPGLDLSYNEQFF
TRBV6-1	TRBJ1-2	.	CATNGGVNGYTF
TRBV5-6	TRBJ1-2	once	CASSLRGRNYGYTF
TRBV4-1	TRBJ2-7	.	CASSLVGAAPSYEQYF
TRBV27	TRBJ2-1	.	CASSPTRTTYNEQFF
TRBV29-1	TRBJ2-7	.	CSVGTGPYEQYF
TRBV27	TRBJ1-2	.	CASRGQESRYGYTF
TRBV10-3	TRBJ2-7	.	CAISLGTGGYEQYF
TRBV6-6	TRBJ1-1	.	CASSYYRVWTEAFF
TRBV11-2	TRBJ2-7	once	CASSLDLGPSEQYF
TRBV13	TRBJ1-2	.	CASSLVGRKTDYGYTF
TRBV10-2	TRBJ1-5	.	CASSESRLGGNQPQHF
TRBV6-5	TRBJ2-2	.	CASSQQGWTGELFF
TRBV9	TRBJ1-1	.	CASSAGTWGNTEAFF
TRBV27	TRBJ2-1	few	CASSWGGDEQFF
TRBV27	TRBJ1-2	.	CASSSAGNYGYTF
TRBV10-2	TRBJ1-1	.	CASINPGTGSLAEAFF
TRBV27	TRBJ2-1	.	CASQGPLNEQFF
TRBV10-3	TRBJ2-2	.	CAMKGATGELFF
TRBV7-2	TRBJ2-7	.	CASSSRTRAVQYF
TRBV9	TRBJ2-3	once	CASSVGGTITDTQYF
TRBV13	TRBJ1-1	.	CASSLFNKNTEAFF
TRBV28	TRBJ1-5	.	CASSVIFWPQHF
TRBV29-1	TRBJ2-7	.	CSVGGGSLAFYEQYF
TRBV27	TRBJ2-7	.	CASSTIAGEFEQYF
TRBV9	TRBJ1-1	.	CASSAGDPITEAFF
TRBV5-4	TRBJ1-1	.	CASSLVYPGDTEAFF
TRBV11-2	TRBJ2-1	.	CASSHNRGINEQFF
TRBV6-5	TRBJ1-5	.	CASSRDRGSNQPQHF
TRBV7-9	TRBJ1-5	.	CASSPGFNQPQHF
TRBV11-2	TRBJ1-3	.	CASSLRRLFSGNTIYF
TRBV6-5	TRBJ2-1	.	CASSFLPTGQNEQFF
TRBV27	TRBJ2-1	.	CASRRTSGRSPEQFF
TRBV28	TRBJ2-7	.	CASSQVGVDEQYF
TRBV5-1	TRBJ2-1	.	CASSLSSGGYNEQFF